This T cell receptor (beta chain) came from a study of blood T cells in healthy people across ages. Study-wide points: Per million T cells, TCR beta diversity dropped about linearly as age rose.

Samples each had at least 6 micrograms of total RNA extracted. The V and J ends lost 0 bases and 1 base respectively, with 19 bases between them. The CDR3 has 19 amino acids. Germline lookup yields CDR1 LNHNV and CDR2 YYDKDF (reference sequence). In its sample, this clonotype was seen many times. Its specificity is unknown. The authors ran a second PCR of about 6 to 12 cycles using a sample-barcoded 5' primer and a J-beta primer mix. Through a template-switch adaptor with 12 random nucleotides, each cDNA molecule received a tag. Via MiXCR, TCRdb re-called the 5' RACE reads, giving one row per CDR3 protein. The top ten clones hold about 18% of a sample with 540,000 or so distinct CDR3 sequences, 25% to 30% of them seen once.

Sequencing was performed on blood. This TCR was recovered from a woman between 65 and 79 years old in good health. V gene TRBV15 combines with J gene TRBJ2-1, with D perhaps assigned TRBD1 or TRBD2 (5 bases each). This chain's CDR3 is CATSREGMVWGSSYNEQFF. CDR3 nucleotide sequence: TGTGCCACCAGCAGAGAGGGCATGGTATGGGGGTCTTCCTACAATGAGCAGTTCTTC. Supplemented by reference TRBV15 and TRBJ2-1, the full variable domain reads DAMVIQNPRYQVTQFGKPVTLSCSQTLNHNVMYWYQQKSSQAPKLLFHYYDKDFNNEADTPDNFQSRRPNTSFCFLDIRSPGLGDTAMYLCATSREGMVWGSSYNEQFFGPGTRLTVL.